This passage covers 3 T cell receptor beta chains from one sample sequenced in a study of cytomegalovirus exposure and HLA in healthy donors. This PCR relied on a set of 60 Vbeta primers and 13 Jbeta primers. Generated by immunoSEQ multiplex PCR, the TCRdb table keeps only in-frame clones and is missing some. The sample contains about 73,000 clones, over 70% of which appear only once. The source material was PBMCs. The receptors derive from a man in his 70s in good health and CMV-seronegative.

The J gene is TRBJ2-3, the V gene TRBV6-5; 13 bases fit TRBD2. This CDR3 comprises 14 residues. Germline lookup yields CDR1 MNHEY and CDR2 SVGAGI. The V segment lost 6 bases and the J segment 4 bases; nucleotides outside the gene matches: 1. The CDR3 DNA is TGTGCCAGCAGCGGACTAGCGGGAGCAGATACGCAGTATTTT. Its protein product is CASSGLAGADTQYF.

In its sample, this clone was seen once. The V and J genes are TRBV18 and TRBJ2-7, with D perhaps matching TRBD1 (6 bases). The CDR3 contains 15 residues. Germline CDR1 KGHSH, CDR2 LQKENI. Trimming pared 9 bases from V and 6 bases from J, leaving 24 bases between. Written as DNA, the CDR3 is TGTGCCAGTTTCCAGCTGGGGGCTATGTCGGTCGAGCAGTACTTC. It is translated as CASFQLGAMSVEQYF.

This clone was counted only a few times. V and J are TRBV2 and TRBJ1-1; D is uncertain. This CDR3 has 12 amino acids. Germline V gene lookup returns CDR1 SNHLY and CDR2 FYNNEI. The V end lost 4 bases, the J end lost 11 bases, and 14 bases lay between the germline ends. CDR3 amino acids: CASSANEGGAFF. The CDR3, as DNA: TGTGCCAGCAGTGCTAACGAGGGTGGGGCTTTCTTT.